This TCR beta chain was profiled in a study of blood T cell repertoires in COVID-19. Study overall: Whether acute or convalescent, the COVID-19 samples came from the United States, Italy and Spain. PBMCs, B-cell-depleted T cells, or T cells provided the cDNA or gDNA that made up the material.

The CDR3 is made up of 14 amino acids. V gave up 1 base and J gave up 6 bases, with 12 bases separating them. CDR1 and CDR2 (germline): LNHNV, YYDKDF (reference sequence). Seattle's cohort entered during active infection and was followed longitudinally. In the original workflow: Estimation of nucleated cell counts was performed using reference gene primer amplification. The assay was immunoSEQ multiplex PCR, and TCRdb's table has in-frame clones only and misses some. The V and J calls and the clone size are those of that table, but D and trimming were determined from the DNA. The table records about 360,000 clones, 75% to 90% of them present only once.

The sequenced sample consisted of peripheral blood. The chain uses TRBV15 and TRBJ2-5; weak D call: TRBD2 (5 bases). The source is an older woman with COVID-19, enrolled during active disease. CDR3 amino acids: CATSRASGIKTQYF. CDR3 nucleotide sequence: TGTGCCACCAGCAGAGCGTCGGGGATTAAGACCCAGTACTTC.